These T cell receptor beta chains were read from a single sample in a study of PD-1 blockade in mismatch repair-deficient tumors. Assay used: immunoSEQ multiplex PCR; TCRdb lists only in-frame clones, some missing. The sample contains some 100,000 clones, 82% of which appear only once. Source: peripheral blood, taken about 33 weeks after starting pembrolizumab. These receptors were taken from an adult with mismatch repair-deficient cancer. CDR3s include the opening cysteine and the closing phenylalanine or tryptophan. D genes are given only for firm matches. Expanded clones are given a class, and other clones once, few, many or no size at all.

v_call: TRBV20-1
j_call: TRBJ2-7
clone_size: NA
d_call: NA
cdr3_nt: TGCAGTGCGAGGGAGTCCTACGAGCAGTACTTC
cdr3_aa: CSARESYEQYF

v_call: TRBV10-3
j_call: TRBJ2-3
clone_size: NA
d_call: TRBD2
cdr3_nt: TGTGCCATCAGTGAGACGGCTAGCGGGAGGGCCCCAGATACGCAGTATTTT
cdr3_aa: CAISETASGRAPDTQYF

v_call: TRBV2
j_call: TRBJ1-1
clone_size: NA
d_call: NA
cdr3_nt: TGTGCCAGCAGTGAAGCGCGGAACGGGAACACTGAAGCTTTCTTT
cdr3_aa: CASSEARNGNTEAFF

v_call: TRBV2
j_call: TRBJ2-7
clone_size: few
d_call: TRBD1
cdr3_nt: TGTGCCAGCAGTGATAACAGGGGGTACGAGCAGTACTTC
cdr3_aa: CASSDNRGYEQYF

v_call: TRBV19
j_call: TRBJ2-4
clone_size: few
d_call: TRBD1
cdr3_nt: TGTGCCAGTAGTATTCGCCGGGACAGAAACATTCAGTACTTC
cdr3_aa: CASSIRRDRNIQYF

v_call: TRBV19
j_call: TRBJ2-6
clone_size: once
d_call: NA
cdr3_nt: TGTGCCAGTAGTCAGCGACACACCTCACTCGCTGGGGCCAACGTCCTGACTTTC
cdr3_aa: CASSQRHTSLAGANVLTF

v_call: TRBV11-2
j_call: TRBJ1-5
clone_size: NA
d_call: NA
cdr3_nt: TGTGCCAGCAGCTTAGGATCCGGCAATCAGCCCCAGCATTTT
cdr3_aa: CASSLGSGNQPQHF

v_call: TRBV12-5
j_call: TRBJ2-2
clone_size: NA
d_call: TRBD2
cdr3_nt: TGTGCTAGTGGTTTTCCTAGCGGGAGTAGTGCCGGGGAGCTGTTTTTT
cdr3_aa: CASGFPSGSSAGELFF

v_call: TRBV27
j_call: TRBJ2-7
clone_size: NA
d_call: NA
cdr3_nt: TGTGCCAGCAGTTTGGGACTGGGCTACGAGCAGTACTTC
cdr3_aa: CASSLGLGYEQYF

v_call: TRBV29-1
j_call: TRBJ1-1
clone_size: NA
d_call: TRBD1
cdr3_nt: TGCAGCGCCTTGGCCACAGGGGGGGGTACTGAAGCTTTCTTT
cdr3_aa: CSALATGGGTEAFF

v_call: TRBV25-1
j_call: TRBJ2-3
clone_size: once
d_call: NA
cdr3_nt: TGTGCCAGCAGTGAATGGGTCGGGGGAGGCACAGATACGCAGTATTTT
cdr3_aa: CASSEWVGGGTDTQYF

v_call: TRBV5-6
j_call: TRBJ2-5
clone_size: NA
d_call: TRBD2
cdr3_nt: TGTGCCAGCAGCTTCGAGCGGGGACTTTACCAAGAGACCCAGTACTTC
cdr3_aa: CASSFERGLYQETQYF

v_call: TRBV10-1
j_call: TRBJ1-4
clone_size: NA
d_call: NA
cdr3_nt: TGCGCCAGCAGTGATAGCAGGGCAAATGCAACTAATGAAAAACTGTTTTTT
cdr3_aa: CASSDSRANATNEKLFF

v_call: TRBV19
j_call: TRBJ1-1
clone_size: NA
d_call: TRBD1
cdr3_nt: TGTGCCAGTAGAGACAGGGTCGGCGCTGAAGCTTTCTTT
cdr3_aa: CASRDRVGAEAFF

v_call: TRBV9
j_call: TRBJ2-5
clone_size: NA
d_call: NA
cdr3_nt: TGTGCCAGCAGCGTAGCGGGCAGGACAAAAGAGACCCAGTACTTC
cdr3_aa: CASSVAGRTKETQYF

v_call: TRBV9
j_call: TRBJ1-2
clone_size: NA
d_call: NA
cdr3_nt: TGTGCCAGCAGCGTAGACAGATCTGGCTACACCTTC
cdr3_aa: CASSVDRSGYTF

v_call: TRBV6-5
j_call: TRBJ2-3
clone_size: few
d_call: TRBD2
cdr3_nt: TGTGCCAGCAGTTCCAATAGCGGGAGGGCCACAGATACGCAGTATTTT
cdr3_aa: CASSSNSGRATDTQYF

v_call: TRBV9
j_call: TRBJ1-1
clone_size: NA
d_call: NA
cdr3_nt: TGTGCCAGCAGCGTAAGCAGGGGAGGTTCTGAAGCTTTCTTT
cdr3_aa: CASSVSRGGSEAFF

v_call: TRBV18
j_call: TRBJ2-2
clone_size: NA
d_call: TRBD1
cdr3_nt: TGTGCCAGCCAGTTGAACCCCGGGACAGGGCATGACGGGGAGCTGTTTTTT
cdr3_aa: CASQLNPGTGHDGELFF